This T cell receptor beta chain was identified during a study of cytomegalovirus exposure and HLA in healthy donors (dated by TCRdb to 2016 to 2017). Regarding the research as a whole: In an earlier analysis of 587 of the donors, around 290 Gb of sequence data and approximately 100 million unique TCR beta sequences from 150 million to 200 million T cells were reported. Genome-wide SNP genotypes for about 65% of the roughly 700 donors were used in a later genetic analysis, which treated that subset as a discovery cohort. Typing coverage varied by locus: roughly 620-640 donors for A, B, C, DRB1 and DQB1; approximately 520 for DQA1; 606 for DPA1; 400 to 480 for DPB1. Using immunosequencing, the study profiled T cell repertoires from fewer than 850 subjects and related those repertoires to cytomegalovirus serostatus. The later analysis used no new phenotypic data to find candidate immune exposures, relying instead on TCR beta sequences and their occurrence across donors. Four or five DR-DQ haplotypes were treated as single units for association and clustering because of strong linkage in the cohort. The study was designed to test whether signatures of past pathogen exposure could be identified by cataloging public T cell receptors. Both class I and class II loci were covered by HLA typing, at four-digit resolution. Donor age, sex, ethnicity and CMV serostatus were collected together with the repertoire data. A later analysis re-examined previously published TCR beta repertoires from 610 or so donors and added high-resolution HLA genotyping to investigate patterns of TCR occurrence. High-throughput TCR immunosequencing, statistical association of individual TCRs with disease status, and machine learning were combined to predict cytomegalovirus infection status. Along with the roughly 670-subject first cohort, a separate validation cohort of over a hundred different subjects was used. An earlier analysis of fewer than 700 of the donors applied high-throughput TCR beta sequencing to assess whether each TCR beta V gene segment acted as functional or pseudogenic. Every repertoire in the discovery cohort had been generated on one and the same sequencing platform. The genetic ancestry cluster associated with self-reported Caucasian donors included roughly 84% of the approximately 410 genotyped donors. An early release covering 550 to 650 HLA-typed donors comprised around 300 gigabases of sequencing data and 85 million to 100 million unique TCR sequences. Among roughly 400 genotyped donors of the cohort, an average of approximately 200,000 unique TCR beta nucleotide sequences was sequenced per donor, of which about 18% were non-productive. Study-level results and caveats: A later genetic analysis reported fewer N-insertions in productive TCRs among donors in an Asian-associated ancestry cluster than the roughly 620-donor mean. In an earlier analysis of about 600 of the donors, most TCR beta V segments appeared in productive rearrangements about 87% or about 30% of the time, broadly matching IMGT annotations. Specific HLA alleles were associated with 16,951 TCR beta sequences at a false discovery rate of 0.05 in a later analysis. A further reported finding was that TCR beta sequences accurately predicted the HLA-A and HLA-B alleles for most subjects in the first cohort. In a later genetic analysis, a missense DCLRE1C variant was associated with V-gene and J-gene trimming of TCR beta chains, and the association was replicated in an independent cohort. Only TCR beta chains were sequenced in this cohort, and the absence of alpha or paired-chain data limited detectable features. According to a later analysis, parvovirus B19, influenza, CMV and Epstein-Barr virus appeared linked to several top co-occurrence clusters. Strong co-occurrence of HLA alleles, especially DR and DQ, made assigning TCR associations to individual alleles difficult. A later analysis found that TCR association rates varied across HLA loci, with DRB1 alleles showing the most associated TCRs and HLA-C alleles the fewest. Most CMV-associated TCR beta chains appeared to be HLA-restricted in a later analysis, and the HLA associations seemed to be driven largely by CMV exposure. Some 16 rarely observed V segments, including chromosome 9 orphons, were excluded from the earlier analysis of several hundred of the donors because counts were too low. The classifier was reported to diagnose cytomegalovirus status with high specificity and sensitivity in both the original cohort and the validation cohort. Roughly uniform sequencing depth across donors was assumed in presence/absence analyses, although this assumption may not hold. A cluster of highly shared sequence variants was judged likely to be a technical artifact of the sequencing pipeline. Compared with equally common non-associated chains, HLA-associated TCR beta chains in a later analysis were more clonally expanded and had lower generation probabilities. CMV serostatus was the only immune exposure information available for the cohort. Across donors, most TCR sequences were observed very rarely, whereas some public TCRs were present in many individuals. Because HLA typing was unavailable for some donors at each locus, only the typed subset was used in association tests. In the study, 150 to 200 TCR beta chains were listed as associated with cytomegalovirus. Some IMGT-functional V segments, including TRBV6-2 and TRBV6-3, could not be told apart with the 87-base-pair reads, so those segments were excluded. Linkage disequilibrium might explain the correlated functional status among segregating V segments, but an unknown experimental factor could not be ruled out. It was suggested by the authors that the approach could potentially be generalized to other disease states and immunological phenotypes. In vitro tests confirmed that a few of the cytomegalovirus-associated TCR beta chains recognize cytomegalovirus antigens.

In total, over 600 healthy bone marrow donors made up the cohort. Cohort members were all nominally healthy when sampled, although unrecorded immune exposures were likely present. The donor was CMV seronegative and was included in the group of about 350 seronegative cohort members. Each donor provided a peripheral blood sample, and peripheral blood mononuclear cells were used for TCR beta sequencing. The Qiagen DNeasy Blood Extraction Kit was used to extract genomic DNA from the blood cell samples. Only one count was recorded for this clone. Its antigen is still unknown. Base qualities are not provided; no much larger clone lies one nucleotide away. The receptor library was made with the immunoSEQ multiplex PCR assay. For the multiplex PCR, a mixture combining 60 forward primers for TCR Vbeta segments and 13 reverse primers for TCR Jbeta segments was used. The CDR3 region of rearranged TCR beta genes was amplified from genomic DNA with a multiplex PCR assay. The amplified TCR beta libraries were sequenced on the Illumina HiSeq System as 87-base-pair reads. For the original study's pipeline: In a later analysis, tens of millions of unique TCR beta chains were counted across the roughly 700 repertoires, and approximately 11 million of these chains were shared by at least two donors. A nearest-neighbor algorithm error-corrected the raw reads and collapsed the reads into unique sequences, merging closely related sequences to remove PCR and sequencing errors. To assign V, D and J gene segments, CDR3 sequences were aligned to IMGT reference sequences. For a sequence to be retained, at least a six-nucleotide match to both a V gene segment and a J gene segment was required. A rearrangement counted as productive if the CDR3 had no stop codons and remained in frame with V and J, and every other rearrangement counted as non-productive. CDR3 was defined by IMGT convention, running from the second conserved V-encoded cysteine to the conserved J-encoded phenylalanine. Sequences without an unambiguous match to a single V gene segment were excluded from the earlier analysis of several hundred of the donors. An earlier analysis of over 450 of the donors classified V segments as functional when productive rearrangements were above 56.7% and as segregating when the standard deviation between donors was above 5%. To diagnose cytomegalovirus status from the catalog of TCR beta chain sequences, a statistical classification framework was built. V and J gene assignment, in a later analysis, came from comparing TCR nucleotide sequences with IMGT/GENE-DB human TR gene sequences. In a later analysis, CDR3 sequences and most-parsimonious VDJ recombination scenarios were assigned using the TCRdist pipeline. A later analysis defined each TCR beta chain by its CDR3 amino acid sequence plus V-gene family, and excluded reads lacking a unique V-gene family. As a way to deal with suspected cross-contamination and a sequencing artifact, a later analysis dropped nearly 600 nucleotide sequences that were highly shared and had low generation probability. In a later analysis, a clonal expansion index for each public chain was calculated from normalized within-repertoire ranks of inferred template counts. Generation probabilities in a later analysis came from a VDJ recombination model fitted to out-of-frame rearrangements, and those results were checked against IGoR. A later analysis scored TCR-TCR, TCR-HLA and TCR-CMV co-occurrence with hypergeometric tests, applying a repertoire-size bias correction to TCR pairs. To estimate false discovery rates, a later analysis permuted the HLA or CMV assignments 20 times. In a later analysis, co-occurring TCRs were grouped using DBSCAN, and TCRdist sequence similarity was added for clustering within HLA-allele-positive subsets. Repertoires with fewer than 30,000 or more than 120,000 public chains, plus five repertoires with anomalous nucleotide sharing, were excluded from co-occurrence clustering. TCRdb provides this immuneACCESS table in a form limited to in-frame rearrangements. Some clones are lacking; in checked studies, under half of them reflect an unresolved V gene, and why the rest are absent is not known. Clonal size and the V and J genes are those of that table, whereas D and trimming came from the DNA. Within this sample are around 150,000 clones, with over 80% of them counted one time only. In total, the top ten clones hold around 1.6% of the sample.

CDR1 and CDR2 (SGHRS, YFSETQ) derive from the germline V gene. The CDR3 numbers 14 residues from cysteine through phenylalanine. Only the CDR3 portion is preserved as DNA: 42 bases, with reading frame beginning at the first base. V loses 4 bases of germline sequence and J loses 3 bases, and the interval between the two ends is 13 bases. This sequence was found in a woman between 18 and 29 years old in good health and CMV-seronegative. Input material: PBMCs. The sequence joins TRBV5-1 to TRBJ1-2; tentative D gene TRBD1, with 5 bases matching. The DNA reads as follows: TGCGCCAGCAGCGACGGACATCTCTACTATGGCTACACCTTC. Translated, this is CASSDGHLYYGYTF.